This T cell receptor beta chain was identified during a study of T cells expressing NK-cell markers. In the study overall: It was sorted CD3+CD56+NKG2C+, CD3+CD56+NKG2C- and CD3+CD56-NKG2C+ T cells that supplied the TCR beta repertoires.

TCRdb reprocessed the 5' RACE reads and reports one entry per CDR3 protein, with no DNA. The data show about 450,000 distinct CDR3 sequences, and the top ten clones hold 7.3%. Germline V lookup: CDR1 SGHTA, CDR2 FQGNSA. The CDR3 is made up of 14 amino acids. A remark on this clonotype: Its antigen is not known.

Study-wide results and limits: Similarly, these clonotypes led the CD3+CD56-NKG2C+ fraction as well in several donors. For about 6 donors, the dominant NKG2C+ clonotypes made up roughly 1.0-7.5% of their CD8+ T cells.

The sequence came from a woman between 18 and 69 years old in good health. The chain recombines TRBV7-2 with TRBJ1-4; as DNA is missing, the TRBD1 call by TCRdb cannot be tested. Sequenced input: blood T cells: a sorted CD56 or NKG2C T cell subset, CD4+ or CD8+ T cells, or bulk PBMC T cells (not recorded which). This CDR3 reads CASRPSVGGEKLFF.